This TCR beta chain was captured by sequencing in a study of T cells in Graves' hyperthyroidism and ophthalmopathy. This clonotype appeared many times. V gave up 6 bases and J gave up 4 bases; unmatched junction bases: 7. The CDR3 covers 14 residues. Germline-derived CDR1 and CDR2 are MNHEY and SVGEGT. Amplification of TCR beta CDR3 regions used RNA as the template. The primer set for the first-round RT-PCR of the TCR CDR3 was HTBI. A single record per CDR3 protein comes from TCRdb applying MiXCR to the multiplex PCR reads. This sample has around 290,000 distinct CDR3 sequences, with 13% found just once.

The TCR comes from a woman aged 25 to 45 with Graves' hyperthyroidism that later progressed to Graves' ophthalmopathy. The gene calls are TRBV6-2 or TRBV6-3 and TRBJ2-7; 9 bases are shared with TRBD2. The sequencing input was blood. CDR3 nucleotides: TGTGCCAGCAGCTTTGGACTAGCGACATACGAGCAGTACTTC. Translating gives CASSFGLATYEQYF.